The present T cell receptor (beta chain) was sequenced within a study of memory CD4+ T cells and cytomegalovirus serostatus. The CDR3 totals 14 residues. CDR1 is LNHDA and CDR2 is SQIVND in the germline V gene (reference sequence). Trimming cost V 7 bases and J 8 bases, with 15 bases left between them. The study's findings and limits: Each of 65 to 75 CMV-associated TCRbeta sequences occurred in one to five individuals.

Profiled with immunoSEQ multiplex PCR; TCRdb holds only in-frame clones, not every one. The table includes 45,000 to 60,000 clones, roughly 74% detected once. Details on this clone: Its target is unknown.

Single viable CD3+CD4+CD8-CD45RO+ cells were sorted as the memory CD4+ T cells. Serostatus was set by detecting CMV pp150, pp28, p38, p52 IgG. After thawing, CD4+ T cells were positively selected. The sequencing sample was made of memory CD4+ T cells from blood. The source of this sequence is an adult in good health and CMV-seropositive. V and J are TRBV19 and TRBJ1-6, with no clear D. As DNA, the CDR3 is TGTGCCAGTAAGGTTGCGACTTCCTATTCACCCCTCCACTTT. It translates to CASKVATSYSPLHF.